These T cell receptor beta chains were read from a single sample in a study of cytomegalovirus exposure and HLA in healthy donors. The assay was immunoSEQ multiplex PCR, and TCRdb's table has in-frame clones only and misses some. The table shows about 140,000 clones, with approximately 73% occurring only once. Sample: PBMCs. The receptor set was obtained from a middle-aged woman in good health and CMV-seronegative. The CDR3 runs from the conserved cysteine through the conserved F or W. Fields, in order: J gene, V gene, D gene, clone size, CDR3 DNA, CDR3 protein. D genes are given only for firm matches. Clone sizes are given selectively: once, few, many, or a class where the clone is expanded.

>TRBJ1-1|TRBV4-1|-|few
TGCGCCAGCAGCCCCCACCCTCTTACAGAGAACACTGAAGCTTTCTTT
CASSPHPLTENTEAFF
>TRBJ2-5|TRBV27|TRBD1|few
TGTGCCAGCAGTTTATCCCCCGGACAGGGGGGGGAGACCCAGTACTTC
CASSLSPGQGGETQYF
>TRBJ1-5|TRBV25-1|-|-
TGTGCCAGCAGTGAAATCCCCAACTTAAATAGCAATCAGCCCCAGCATTTT
CASSEIPNLNSNQPQHF
>TRBJ1-3|TRBV5-4|-|once
TGTGCCAGCAGCTTGGTAGCGGCGGGGGAACGAAACACCATATATTTT
CASSLVAAGERNTIYF
>TRBJ2-2|TRBV19|-|-
TGTGCCAGTACGTCGGTCATAAACACCGGGGAGCTGTTTTTT
CASTSVINTGELFF
>TRBJ1-5|TRBV7-9|TRBD1|-
TGTTCCAGCAGCCCAGGGGGACAGGGCAATCAGCCCCAGCATTTT
CSSSPGGQGNQPQHF
>TRBJ1-2|TRBV6-6|-|-
TGTGCCAGCAGTTACGGGGCGGAGAACTATGGCTACACCTTC
CASSYGAENYGYTF
>TRBJ1-5|TRBV10-1|TRBD1|few
TGCGCCAGCAGTGAGCGGGACAGGGGGAACTTTTATAGCAATCAGCCCCAGCATTTT
CASSERDRGNFYSNQPQHF
>TRBJ2-7|TRBV27|-|few
TGTGCCAGCAGTTTTGGTAGGGACTCGTTCTACGAGCAGTACTTC
CASSFGRDSFYEQYF
>TRBJ1-5|TRBV5-1|TRBD1|-
TGCGCCAGCAGCATCTCCGGGACAGGGTCGTTTGAGCCCCAGCATTTT
CASSISGTGSFEPQHF
>TRBJ2-6|TRBV6-5|-|-
TGTGCCAGCACCCCCGACACAACAGGGTTCTTCGTCCTGACTTTC
CASTPDTTGFFVLTF
>TRBJ1-2|TRBV27|TRBD1|once
TGTGCCAGCAGTTCGGGACAGGGGATTCTCAACTATGGCTACACCTTC
CASSSGQGILNYGYTF
>TRBJ1-1|TRBV11-2|-|-
TGTGCCAGCAGCGCTCAAGGAGGGACTGAAGCTTTCTTT
CASSAQGGTEAFF
>TRBJ1-3|TRBV9|-|-
TGTGCCAGCAGCGTAGAGGGGCAGCCTGGAAACACCATATATTTT
CASSVEGQPGNTIYF
>TRBJ2-3|TRBV5-1|-|few
TGCGCCAGCAGTGAGGAGAACGGTACGCAGTATTTT
CASSEENGTQYF
>TRBJ1-5|TRBV27|TRBD1|-
TGTGCCAGCAGGTCAGGTGGCGGACAGGGTGGGAATCAGCCCCAGCATTTT
CASRSGGGQGGNQPQHF
>TRBJ2-5|TRBV7-7|TRBD1|-
TGTGCTAGCAGCGCGACAGGGACGTTAGTGACCCAGTACTTC
CASSATGTLVTQYF
>TRBJ2-7|TRBV5-1|-|-
TGCGCCAGCAGCTGGCTTTCCGGGGGAAGCTACGAGCAGTACTTC
CASSWLSGGSYEQYF
>TRBJ2-7|TRBV13|TRBD2|-
TGTGCCAGCAGCCCCGAGGCCGGGACTAGCGGGGGGGCCTACGAGCAGTACTTC
CASSPEAGTSGGAYEQYF
>TRBJ2-2|TRBV2|TRBD1|few
TGTGCCAGCAGTCAGGGGGCCGGCACCGGGGAGCTGTTTTTT
CASSQGAGTGELFF
>TRBJ1-1|TRBV7-9|TRBD1|-
TGTGCCAGCAGCTACATGGACAGGCCTCAAGCGAACACTGAAGCTTTCTTT
CASSYMDRPQANTEAFF
>TRBJ1-2|TRBV19|TRBD1|-
TGTGCCAGTACTCTCCGGGACAGTGCCCTTCGAGGCTATGGCTACACCTTC
CASTLRDSALRGYGYTF
>TRBJ2-7|TRBV5-1|-|-
TGCGCCAGCAAGGTCTCTAGCTCCTACGAGCAGTACTTC
CASKVSSSYEQYF
>TRBJ2-3|TRBV6-5|-|-
TGTGCCAGCAGTTACATAGCCCAGGGGGGAGATACGCAGTATTTT
CASSYIAQGGDTQYF
>TRBJ1-2|TRBV12-5|-|-
TGTGCTAGTGGTTGGGAGGGTGCCTCGGCTTCGTTC
CASGWEGASASF
>TRBJ2-1|TRBV7-9|-|-
TGTGCCAGCAGCCGACAGAACAATGAGCAGTTCTTC
CASSRQNNEQFF
>TRBJ2-3|TRBV19|-|-
TGTGCCAGTAGTATAGACTTTTTTCAGTATTTT
CASSIDFFQYF
>TRBJ1-6|TRBV5-4|-|once
TGTGCCAGCAGCTTGCGTGCTACGTGGTCCTATAATTCACCCCTCCACTTT
CASSLRATWSYNSPLHF
>TRBJ2-5|TRBV5-6|-|-
TGTGCCAGCAGCTTGGTAGCGGAGTCGGAGACCCAGTACTTC
CASSLVAESETQYF
>TRBJ1-1|TRBV6-1|TRBD1|-
TGTGCCAGCAGTTTAGGCAGGGGGCCAACTGAAGCTTTCTTT
CASSLGRGPTEAFF
>TRBJ1-1|TRBV4-1|-|-
TGCGCCAGCAGCCAAGATTCCGTGAACACTGAAGCTTTCTTT
CASSQDSVNTEAFF
>TRBJ1-1|TRBV28|TRBD1|few
TGTGCCAGCGGAACAGGGGTGGAGTACACTGAAGCTTTCTTT
CASGTGVEYTEAFF
>TRBJ2-2|TRBV5-1|TRBD2|-
TGCGCCAGCAGCTGGGGACTAGGCGCGAACACCGGGGAGCTGTTTTTT
CASSWGLGANTGELFF
>TRBJ2-1|TRBV14|-|once
TGTGCCAGCAGCCAAGATCGGGGAGTCACCTACAATGAGCAGTTCTTC
CASSQDRGVTYNEQFF